The 14 T cell receptor beta chains below were found in one sample sequenced in a study of T cell repertoires in cytomegalovirus infection. TCRdb redid the calling of the reads with MiXCR, one entry per CDR3 protein. The repertoire holds roughly 230,000 distinct CDR3 sequences, with 6.5% as singletons. The sample consisted of PBMCs. These receptors all stem from a human donor in good health (CMV status not recorded). Some clones in this sample may be carry-over from other donors' samples.

This clonotype has at least ten counts. The V call is TRBV7-9, the J call TRBJ2-7; D uncertain. CDR3 length: 16 amino acids. The germline gives CDR1 SEHNR, CDR2 FQNEAQ (reference sequence). Trimming cost V 1 base and J 5 bases, with 18 bases left between them. In DNA form, the CDR3 reads TGTGCCAGCAGCTTAGGGTGGGATAACCTAGTCCACGAGCAGTACTTC. It encodes CASSLGWDNLVHEQYF. Supplemented by reference TRBV7-9 and TRBJ2-7, the full variable domain reads DTGVSQNPRHKITKRGQNVTFRCDPISEHNRLYWYRQTLGQGPEFLTYFQNEAQLEKSRLLSDRFSAERPKGSFSTLEIQRTEQGDSAMYLCASSLGWDNLVHEQYFGPGTRLTVT.

The sample holds many counts of this clonotype. V is TRBV20-1 and J is TRBJ1-5; 9 bases line up with TRBD1. The CDR3 spans 18 residues. V was clipped by 4 bases and J by 4 bases; unmatched bases: 17. Germline CDR1 reads DFQATT; CDR2 reads SNEGSKA (reference sequence). CDR3 DNA: TGCAGTGCTATTCGCGCCCGGGGGACAGGGAATTGGAATCAGCCCCAGCATTTT. Its protein product is CSAIRARGTGNWNQPQHF.

The chain combines TRBV5-5 with TRBJ2-2; D gene uncertain. The germline CDR1 and CDR2 sequences are SGHKS and YYEKEE (reference sequence). The CDR3 length is 15 residues. Trimming removed 1 base at V and 6 bases at J, with 13 bases between. The CDR3 spells CASSLNGVSAGELFF. Here the CDR3 DNA reads TGTGCCAGCAGCTTGAACGGTGTCTCCGCCGGGGAGCTGTTTTTT.

This clonotype was seen many times. The rearrangement links TRBV30 to TRBJ2-1; possible D gene TRBD2, 6 bases. Germline CDR1 is GTSNPN and CDR2 is SVGIG (reference sequence). V lost 1 base and J lost 3, with 7 bases in between. The CDR3 spans 13 residues. DNA for the CDR3: TGTGCCTGGAGTGGACTAGACTACAATGAGCAGTTCTTC. It encodes CAWSGLDYNEQFF.

This clonotype was picked up a small number of times. The CDR3 DNA is TGCGCCAGCAGCCAAGACGGCGGGGGCTATGGCTACACCTTC. Amino acid sequence: CASSQDGGGYGYTF. The chain recombines TRBV4-3 with TRBJ1-2; tentatively, D is TRBD1 (5 bases). Trimming pared 0 bases from V and 4 bases from J, leaving 9 bases between. CDR3 length equals 14 residues. CDR1 is LGHNA, CDR2 YSLEER, per germline.

The chain joins TRBV29-1 to TRBJ2-7; either TRBD1 or TRBD2 may supply D (5 bases each). V lost 7 bases and J lost 2, with 12 bases in between. The CDR3 has 12 residues. Germline V lookup: CDR1 SQVTM, CDR2 ANQGSEA. The CDR3 bases are TGCAGCGCTCTAAGGGGAGCCTACGAGCAGTACTTC. Translation gives CSALRGAYEQYF.

This clonotype was picked up many times. The genes are TRBV27 and TRBJ1-5, with D hard to call. Germline V lookup: CDR1 MNHEY, CDR2 SMNVEV (reference sequence). V gave up 3 bases and J gave up 2 bases, with 5 bases separating them. This CDR3 is built from 13 residues. The DNA for the CDR3 is TGTGCCAGCAGTTTCCACCGCAATCAGCCCCAGCATTTT. Translated: CASSFHRNQPQHF.

This clonotype has at least ten counts. The chain links TRBV6-2 or TRBV6-3 to TRBJ2-7; a weak D match, TRBD1 (5 bases). V lost 4 bases and J lost 0, with 16 bases in between. Germline V gene sequence: CDR1 MNHEY, CDR2 SVGEGT. CDR3 size: 16 residues. The CDR3 DNA sequence: TGTGCCAGCAGTTCCTTACTGACAGATCCCTCCTACGAGCAGTACTTC. Encoded protein: CASSSLLTDPSYEQYF.

This clonotype has at least ten counts. The chain recombines TRBV7-2 with TRBJ1-2; D uncertain. The CDR3 has 14 residues. Trimming removed 3 bases at V and 8 bases at J, with 16 bases between. In germline, CDR1 is SGHTA, CDR2 FQGNSA. The CDR3 DNA follows: TGTGCCAGCAGCTTGATGGGAACGGAGGAGGGCTACACCTTC. It translates to CASSLMGTEEGYTF.

This clonotype occurred many times. The V and J genes are TRBV7-9 and TRBJ2-5; 8 nucleotides align to TRBD2. Germline CDR1 SEHNR, CDR2 FQNEAQ (reference sequence). Trimming removed 3 bases from V and 3 bases from J; junction bases left unmatched: 0. The CDR3 length is 13 residues. The CDR3 protein is CASSFSGKETQYF. The CDR3 DNA is TGTGCCAGCAGCTTTAGCGGGAAAGAGACCCAGTACTTC. Full variable domain (outside the CDR3, taken from reference TRBV7-9 and TRBJ2-5): DTGVSQNPRHKITKRGQNVTFRCDPISEHNRLYWYRQTLGQGPEFLTYFQNEAQLEKSRLLSDRFSAERPKGSFSTLEIQRTEQGDSAMYLCASSFSGKETQYFGPGTRLLVL.

This clonotype was detected many times. The chain joins TRBV7-3 to TRBJ1-6; the D gene is possibly TRBD1 (5 bases). The V end was cut by 3 bases, the J end by 6 bases, with 9 bases between. Looked up from germline, CDR1 is SGHTA and CDR2 is FQGTGA. This CDR3 has 14 residues. The chain's CDR3 is CASSLGTANSPLHF. The CDR3 bases are TGTGCCAGCAGCTTGGGGACGGCTAATTCACCCCTCCACTTT. The variable domain in full, with the rest retrieved from reference TRBV7-3 and TRBJ1-6, is GAGVSQTPSNKVTEKGKYVELRCDPISGHTALYWYRQSLGQGPEFLIYFQGTGAADDSGLPNDRFFAVRPEGSVSTLKIQRTERGDSAVYLCASSLGTANSPLHFGNGTRLTVT.

This clonotype ranks as medium-sized. The chain joins TRBV7-2 to TRBJ2-7, with 9 positions matching TRBD1. This CDR3 spans 15 amino acids. CDR1 and CDR2 (germline): SGHTA, FQGNSA. The ends lost 1 base at V and 1 base at J; junction bases unmatched: 2. The CDR3 nucleotides read TGTGCCAGCAGCTTAGTAGGACAGGGGTCCTACGAGCAGTACTTC. It specifies CASSLVGQGSYEQYF.

The sample holds many counts of this clonotype. The V and J genes are TRBV18 and TRBJ1-1; 7 nucleotides agree with TRBD1. After removal of 3 bases from V and 3 bases from J, the junction contained 19 bases not matched to a gene. Germline V gene sequence: CDR1 KGHSH, CDR2 LQKENI. The CDR3 loop spans 19 amino acids. The CDR3 DNA reads TGTGCCAGCTCACCTCTACCACCCTGGGTGACCACAGGGGACACTGAAGCTTTCTTT. The encoded protein is CASSPLPPWVTTGDTEAFF.

This clonotype was recorded a few times. V usage is TRBV10-3 and J usage is TRBJ2-1; D gene unclear. The CDR3 has 14 residues. Germline CDR1 and CDR2: ENHRY and SYGVKD. The V gene lost 0 bases and the J gene lost 5 bases, with 8 bases spanning the gap. In DNA form, the CDR3 reads TGTGCCATCAGTGAGTCGCGAGGAAACAATGAGCAGTTCTTC. This translates into CAISESRGNNEQFF.